A selection of T cell receptor beta chains follows, all from one sample in a study of blood T cell repertoires in COVID-19. Assay used: immunoSEQ multiplex PCR; TCRdb lists only in-frame clones, some missing. In the table there are more than 250,000 clones, 83% of which are singletons. Sequencing input: peripheral blood. The receptors stem from a woman between 50 and 59 years old with acute or convalescent COVID-19. Each CDR3 is given without its conserved first and last residue.

j_gene,v_gene,CDR3aa
TRBJ2-6,TRBV19,ASSIGNSGANVLT
TRBJ2-2,TRBV9,ASSGRPAGGTGELF
TRBJ1-1,TRBV15,ATSRGGSSNTEAF
TRBJ1-1,TRBV7-2,ASSATGSTEAF
TRBJ2-1,TRBV6-5,ASSRGLAEGSEQF
TRBJ2-6,TRBV4-3,ASSQAQGAEGANVLT
TRBJ2-1,TRBV5-6,ASSSRTRSPPNEQF
TRBJ2-7,TRBV7-9,ASSLGAGSYEQY
TRBJ1-4,TRBV30,AWSPPGGNEKLF
TRBJ2-1,TRBV25-1,ASSDPGETYNEQF
TRBJ2-3,TRBV27,ATAGASATDTQY
TRBJ1-1,TRBV6-5,ASSSTGLDTEAF